This TCR beta chain emerged from a study of OX40 agonist ivuxolimab in advanced cancers. Turning to the study itself: Every 2 weeks, patients received ivuxolimab intravenously, dosed at 0.01 to 10 mg/kg. Of the patients, three showed partial responses, one with hepatocellular carcinoma and two with cutaneous melanoma.

Study-level results: Researchers report that CD8+ T cells had, on average, more expanded clones than CD4+. No antigen was identified for the clonally expanded peripheral T cells.

As regards this clone: Its antigen is as yet unknown.

V was trimmed by 2 bases and J by 0 bases, leaving 8 bases between them. The CDR3 is 14 residues long. Germline values: CDR1 GTSNPN, CDR2 SVGIG (reference sequence). Repertoires were generated with immunoSEQ multiplex PCR, while TCRdb's copy carries only in-frame clones and drops some. The sample carries 52,000 or so clones, around four fifths recorded once. Sample: CD4+ or CD8+ T cells sorted from blood, taken in a trial of the OX40 agonist ivuxolimab. This chain links TRBV30 with TRBJ2-4; D may be TRBD2 (5 bases). This clonotype was sampled from an adult with an advanced solid tumor such as melanoma, head and neck, liver or kidney cancer. Here the CDR3 DNA reads TGTGCCTGGAGTTGGGAGTTAGCCAAAAACATTCAGTACTTC. As protein: CAWSWELAKNIQYF. Full variable domain (remainder filled in from reference TRBV30 and TRBJ2-4): SQTIHQWPATLVQPVGSPLSLECTVEGTSNPNLYWYRQAAGRGLQLLFYSVGIGQISSEVPQNLSASRPQDRQFILSSKKLLLSDSGFYLCAWSWELAKNIQYFGAGTRLSVL.